What follows are 8 T cell receptor beta chains derived from one specimen sequenced in a study of monozygotic twins with inflammatory bowel disease (dated by TCRdb to the late 2010s). The library was prepared using 5' RACE. Sequenced using an Illumina HiSeq 2500. TCRdb reprocessed the reads and provides one entry for every CDR3 protein sequence; no DNA is given. This sample's clone table shows about 210,000 distinct CDR3 sequences. The ten largest account for 7.7% of the sample. The sample taken for sequencing was blood. These receptors came from a human donor with ulcerative colitis or Crohn's disease, or a healthy co-twin of an affected twin (not recorded which).

This chain joins TRBV21-1 and TRBJ2-4; TCRdb indicates TRBD1, and absent DNA this call remains unverified. TRBV21-1 is labeled a pseudogene. CDR3 length: 16 amino acids. CDR3: CASSNLPGQMGNIQYF.

CDR3 amino acids: CASSERTGRDYGYTF. V is TRBV6-4 and J is TRBJ1-2. This CDR3 is built from 15 residues. Germline lookup yields CDR1 MRHNA and CDR2 SNTAGT.

This sequence joins TRBV10-3 and TRBJ1-5; checking the TCRdb D call of TRBD1 is not possible without DNA. Germline V gives CDR1 ENHRY, CDR2 SYGVKD. The CDR3 is 13 residues long. CDR3: CAHPQGINQPQHF.

The chain couples TRBV7-6 to TRBJ1-3; without DNA, the TCRdb call of TRBD1 cannot be checked. Per germline, CDR1 SGHVS and CDR2 FNYEAQ. The CDR3 is 15 amino acids. CDR3 protein: CASSTLRQVGNTIYF.

The chain has TRBV4-2 and TRBJ1-2; the TRBD1 assignment by TCRdb is unverifiable without DNA. Germline CDR1 LGHNA, CDR2 YNFKEQ. This CDR3 contains 14 residues. CDR3 sequence: CASSQGDRGYGYTF.

CDR3 amino acids: CSARGSGRGANTGELFF. The chain combines TRBV20-1 with TRBJ2-2; lacking DNA, the TRBD2 call made by TCRdb goes unchecked. Germline V lookup: CDR1 DFQATT, CDR2 SNEGSKA (reference sequence). There are 17 residues in the CDR3.

The CDR3: CASSPFKASTDTQYF. The chain has TRBV4-1 and TRBJ2-3. Germline CDR1 is MGHRA and CDR2 is YSYEKL. This CDR3 has 15 amino acids.

The chain links TRBV10-3 to TRBJ2-7. The CDR3 length is 12 residues. CDR1 is ENHRY and CDR2 is SYGVKD in the germline V gene. This CDR3 reads CAISLGQYEQYF.